The rows below give T cell receptor beta chains drawn from one sample of a study of blood T cell repertoires in COVID-19. Assay used: immunoSEQ multiplex PCR; TCRdb lists only in-frame clones, some missing. The sample includes tens of thousands of clones, roughly 85% of them seen just once. Sequencing was carried out using peripheral blood. These receptors all stem from a man in his forties with acute or convalescent COVID-19. CDR3s include the opening cysteine and the closing phenylalanine or tryptophan. The D gene is left open where the match is weak. The size of a clone is reported for some rows only, either as once, few or many, or as a class for expanded clones.

TRBV9	.	.	TRBJ1-5	TGTGCCAGCAGCGTAGGGCTAGGCAATCAGCCCCAGCATTTT	CASSVGLGNQPQHF
TRBV24-1	.	TRBD1	TRBJ1-2	TGTGCCACCAGTGACGCGGGACAGGGCGACATTCTCTATGGCTACACCTTC	CATSDAGQGDILYGYTF
TRBV24-1	once	TRBD1	TRBJ2-1	TGTGCCACCTCGGGACAGGGAAATGAGCAGTTCTTC	CATSGQGNEQFF
TRBV4-2	.	TRBD1	TRBJ1-6	TGTGCCAGCAGCCAGGATCCTAGTGGGACAGTCAACTCACCCCTCCACTTT	CASSQDPSGTVNSPLHF
TRBV7-8	.	.	TRBJ2-2	TGTGCCAGCAGCTTAGGAGGGGGCACCGGGGAGCTGTTTTTT	CASSLGGGTGELFF
TRBV6-5	.	.	TRBJ2-7	TGTGCCAGCAGTTACTCGCCCAACTACTACGAGCAGTACTTC	CASSYSPNYYEQYF
TRBV6-5	.	.	TRBJ1-1	TGTGCCAGCGGGGGGGGGATGAACACTGAAGCTTTCTTT	CASGGGMNTEAFF
TRBV10-2	once	TRBD1	TRBJ1-5	TGCGCCAGCAGTGGCGGGCAGGGGGCCGGTCAGCCCCAGCATTTT	CASSGGQGAGQPQHF
TRBV7-9	.	.	TRBJ2-3	TGTGCCAGCAGCATAGCTAGGGGGAATCCAGATACGCAGTATTTT	CASSIARGNPDTQYF
TRBV13	once	.	TRBJ1-5	TGTGCCAGCACCCAGGGCCTTAATCAGCCCCAGCATTTT	CASTQGLNQPQHF
TRBV5-1	.	TRBD1	TRBJ2-1	TGCGCCAGCAGCTGGACCTCCGGGACAGGGGGTGGGAATGAGCAGTTCTTC	CASSWTSGTGGGNEQFF
TRBV5-6	.	.	TRBJ2-5	TGTGCCAGCAGCTTATCGACAGGTTGGGAGACCCAGTACTTC	CASSLSTGWETQYF
TRBV5-1	.	TRBD1	TRBJ1-4	TGCGCCAGCAGCTTCGGACAGGGGGCTTATGAAAAACTGTTTTTT	CASSFGQGAYEKLFF
TRBV5-4	.	.	TRBJ2-7	TGTGCCAGCAGCCAGGACAGCAGAGACGAGCAGTACTTC	CASSQDSRDEQYF
TRBV12-3/TRBV12-4	.	TRBD1	TRBJ2-1	TGTGCCAGCAAAATAATGGACAGGGTAGGGCAGTTCTTC	CASKIMDRVGQFF
TRBV5-4	.	TRBD2	TRBJ2-3	TGTGCCAGCAGTTCAAGGACTAGCGGAGCAGGCACAGATACGCAGTATTTT	CASSSRTSGAGTDTQYF
TRBV30	.	.	TRBJ1-4	TGTGCCTGGTCCCCTCGGGGACAAAAAAAGGGGGAACTGTTTTTT	CAWSPRGQKKGELFF
TRBV7-8	.	.	TRBJ1-3	TGTGCCAGCAGCTTCGGGGGGTCCGGAAACACCATATATTTT	CASSFGGSGNTIYF
TRBV11-3	.	TRBD2	TRBJ2-3	TGTGCCAGCAGCTTAGCTAGCGGGGATGATACGCAGTATTTT	CASSLASGDDTQYF
TRBV5-4	.	.	TRBJ2-7	TGTGCCAGCAGCTTGCCCCGACAGTCTTTCGAGCAGTACTTC	CASSLPRQSFEQYF
TRBV13	.	.	TRBJ1-3	TGTGCCAGCAGCTTGGGGAGCGAGCGAAACACCATATATTTT	CASSLGSERNTIYF
TRBV7-9	.	TRBD1	TRBJ1-3	TGTGCCAGCAGCTTAGGAGAGACAGGGTTTCGCTCTGGAAACACCATATATTTT	CASSLGETGFRSGNTIYF
TRBV6-1	few	.	TRBJ1-1	TGTGCCAGCAGTGACCTGGACTCCATGAACACTGAAGCTTTCTTT	CASSDLDSMNTEAFF
TRBV6-5	.	.	TRBJ2-2	TGTGCCAGCATCTCGGCCGGGGAGCTGTTTTTT	CASISAGELFF
TRBV6-5	.	TRBD1	TRBJ2-7	TGTGCCACCAAGTCCGGGACAGGCAGGAACGAGCAGTACTTC	CATKSGTGRNEQYF
TRBV11-1	.	.	TRBJ2-7	TGTGCCAGCAGCTCCAACTACTACGAGCAGTACTTC	CASSSNYYEQYF
TRBV4-2	once	.	TRBJ1-2	TGTGCCAGCAGCCAAAAAACAAGGGAGGGGTATGGCTACACCTTC	CASSQKTREGYGYTF
TRBV9	.	TRBD1	TRBJ1-2	TGTGCCAGCAGCGCACGACAGGGGGTCTATGGCTACACCTTC	CASSARQGVYGYTF
TRBV3-1/TRBV3-2	.	TRBD2	TRBJ2-5	TGTGCCACCCAACTAGCGGGAGAGACCCAGTACTTC	CATQLAGETQYF